This T cell receptor beta chain came from a study of control samples from healthy donors and cancer patients. Profiled with immunoSEQ multiplex PCR; TCRdb holds only in-frame clones, not every one. The sample yields over 100,000 clones, around 90% seen once. Material for sequencing was blood. The origin of this receptor is a man aged 35-49 years in good health.

The DNA for the CDR3 is TGTGCCAGCAGCTTAAACCAAGAGACCCAGTACTTC. Its translation is CASSLNQETQYF. The V call is TRBV11-2, the J call TRBJ2-5; no definite D call. Germline assignment: CDR1 SGHAT and CDR2 FQNNGV. V was pared by 2 bases and J by 0 bases, with 1 base between. This CDR3 has 12 amino acids. Variable domain in full (rest from reference TRBV11-2 and TRBJ2-5): EAGVAQSPRYKIIEKRQSVAFWCNPISGHATLYWYQQILGQGPKLLIQFQNNGVVDDSQLPKDRFSAERLKGVDSTLKIQPAKLEDSAVYLCASSLNQETQYFGPGTRLLVL.